A selection of T cell receptor beta chains follows, all from one sample in a study of STAT5B mutations in CD4+ large granular lymphocyte leukemia. Assay used: immunoSEQ multiplex PCR; TCRdb lists only in-frame clones, some missing. The sample has 20,000 to 25,000 clones; 75% are singletons. The sequenced sample was CD4+ T cells from blood buffy coats. The receptors here all came from a human donor in good health. CDR3s include the opening cysteine and the closing phenylalanine or tryptophan. The D gene is left open where the match is weak.

TRBV6-5 | TRBD2 | CASTNGGSSYNEQFF
TRBV29-1 | TRBD1 | CSVGQGVFYEQYF
TRBV5-1 | NA | CASSSGRSRETQYF
TRBV5-1 | NA | CASSSNMNTEAFF
TRBV30 | NA | CAWMGRAQRYGYTF
TRBV6-1 | TRBD2 | CASGLGLAGPGELFF
TRBV2 | NA | CASSEARSRAYGYEQYF
TRBV5-1 | NA | CASSLGGFSEQYF
TRBV10-2 | NA | CASSEGGLYGYTF
TRBV7-8 | TRBD1 | CASSLKDRAETQYF
TRBV7-8 | TRBD2 | CASSPQTGTRHF
TRBV5-5 | TRBD2 | CASSLVLAVTNTGELFF
TRBV6-5 | NA | CASSPDGYYGYTF
TRBV7-8 | TRBD2 | CASSSEASGLYEQYF
TRBV6-5 | NA | CASGKSLRTGELFF
TRBV21-1 | NA | CASSKVRTGSEDGANVLTF
TRBV27 | TRBD1 | CASSRQGLNTEAFF
TRBV7-8 | NA | CASSLARSYEQYF
TRBV25-1 | NA | CASSHYRANNEKLFF
TRBV5-1 | NA | CASSLYPGSSQPQHF
TRBV5-1 | NA | CASRDNTGEQYF
TRBV2 | NA | CASAGTQSYEQYF
TRBV11-3 | NA | CASTRRGIGELFF
TRBV5-1 | NA | CASSRSYQETQYF
TRBV27 | TRBD2 | CASSFSGMNTGELFF
TRBV19 | NA | CATKGQGEGEQYF
TRBV2 | TRBD1 | CASGQGTYEQYF
TRBV15 | NA | CATSRDPSGGDTQYF
TRBV14 | NA | CASSQEIGTPQYF
TRBV7-7 | TRBD1 | CASSRDRDTEAFF
TRBV30 | NA | CAWSSSTETQYF